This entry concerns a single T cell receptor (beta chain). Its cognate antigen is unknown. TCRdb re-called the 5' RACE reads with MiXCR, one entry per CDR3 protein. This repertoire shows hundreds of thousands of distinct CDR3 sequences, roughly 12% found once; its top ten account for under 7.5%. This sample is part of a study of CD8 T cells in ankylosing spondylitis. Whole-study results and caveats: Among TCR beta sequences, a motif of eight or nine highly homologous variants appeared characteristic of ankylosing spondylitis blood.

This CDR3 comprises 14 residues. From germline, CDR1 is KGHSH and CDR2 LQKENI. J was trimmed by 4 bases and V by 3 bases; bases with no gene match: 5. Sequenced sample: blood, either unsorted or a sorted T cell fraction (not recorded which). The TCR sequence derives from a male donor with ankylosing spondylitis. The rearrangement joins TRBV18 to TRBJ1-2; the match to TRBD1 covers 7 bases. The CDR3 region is CASSPGQDSYGYTF. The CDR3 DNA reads TGTGCCAGCTCACCCGGACAGGACAGCTATGGCTACACCTTC.